A single sample is the source of the 14 T cell receptor beta chains below, sequenced in a study of T cells in narcolepsy. Produced via immunoSEQ multiplex PCR; TCRdb's table is partial and in-frame only. Of about 30,000 clones listed, approximately 80% are singletons. Sequenced material: CD45RA- memory CD4+ T cells from PBMCs. These receptors were collected from a human donor with narcolepsy.

The chain links TRBV2 to TRBJ2-7, with D possibly being TRBD2 (5 bases). The V gene lost 6 bases and the J gene lost 0 bases, with 15 bases spanning the gap. The CDR3 runs to 15 residues. Germline CDR1 SNHLY, CDR2 FYNNEI. This chain's CDR3 is CASRLNRGSSYEQYF. The CDR3 coding sequence is TGTGCCAGCAGATTAAACCGGGGTAGCTCCTACGAGCAGTACTTC.

This rearrangement joins TRBV5-1 to TRBJ2-1; D remains ambiguous. The V end lost 4 bases, the J end lost 5 bases, and 19 bases lay between the germline ends. CDR1 SGHRS and CDR2 YFSETQ come from the germline V gene. The CDR3 sequence is 16 residues long. In DNA form, the CDR3 reads TGCGCCAGCAGCCGTGGTGGGGATACAATTAACAATGAGCAGTTCTTC. It codes for CASSRGGDTINNEQFF.

V gene TRBV6-5 combines with J gene TRBJ2-1; D is undetermined. Trimming left V 7 bases short and J 5 bases short, with 12 bases between. Germline lookup yields CDR1 MNHEY and CDR2 SVGAGI. The CDR3 is made up of 13 amino acids. CDR3 sequence reads: CASNRRTDNEQFF. CDR3 bases: TGTGCCAGCAATCGGCGGACCGACAATGAGCAGTTCTTC.

CDR3: CASSLSTSGRAYEQYF. DNA of the CDR3: TGCGCCAGCAGCTTATCGACTAGCGGGAGGGCCTACGAGCAGTACTTC. The rearrangement links TRBV5-1 to TRBJ2-7, with TRBD2 identical over 14 bases. Germline V gives CDR1 SGHRS, CDR2 YFSETQ. J gave up 2 bases and V 2 bases, and 3 bases lay outside the gene matches. This CDR3 has 16 amino acids.

The chain links TRBV7-2 to TRBJ2-2; D perhaps matches TRBD2 (6 bases). Trimming took 4 bases from V and 2 from J, leaving 8 bases between them. CDR1 is SGHTA, CDR2 FQGNSA, per germline. The CDR3 runs 14 residues. The CDR3 protein is CASSSTRNTGELFF. The CDR3, as DNA: TGTGCCAGCAGCTCGACTAGAAACACCGGGGAGCTGTTTTTT.

The chain joins TRBV18 to TRBJ2-1, with 10 positions matching TRBD2. CDR1 is KGHSH, CDR2 LQKENI, per germline. V shed 4 bases, J shed 0 bases, and the junction held 6 bases outside the gene matches. The length of the CDR3 is 17 residues. CDR3 sequence: CASSRGTSASSYNEQFF. The CDR3 DNA reads as TGTGCCAGCTCACGAGGGACTAGCGCTAGCTCCTACAATGAGCAGTTCTTC.

This rearrangement joins TRBV14 to TRBJ2-2, with 9 bases aligning to TRBD1. The CDR3 is made up of 14 amino acids. V lost 5 bases and J lost 4; bases outside the gene matches: 2. Germline CDR1 SGHDN, CDR2 FVKESK. Written as DNA, the CDR3 is TGTGCCAGCAGCTGGGACAGGGCCACCGGGGAGCTGTTTTTT. Translated, it gives CASSWDRATGELFF.

The CDR3 region has the DNA TGTGCCAGCAGCTTAGGGCGGGCGGGACAAGGTTATGGCTACACCTTC. Protein sequence: CASSLGRAGQGYGYTF. The rearrangement uses TRBV11-2 and TRBJ1-2, with a tentative D call TRBD1 (6 bases). The CDR3 is made up of 16 amino acids. CDR1 and CDR2 (germline): SGHAT, FQNNGV. V lost 1 base and J lost 5, with 17 bases in between.

Note on this clone: At one end the junction does not follow the germline gene, possibly because of a read error. The chain employs TRBV27 and TRBJ1-2; D possibly corresponds to TRBD1 (5 bases). From germline, CDR1 is MNHEY and CDR2 SMNVEV (reference sequence). The CDR3 is made up of 14 amino acids. The CDR3 is CASSLSDRRYGYTF. The CDR3 bases are TGTGCCAGCAGCTTATCTGACAGACGCTATGGCTACACCTTC.

This clone was observed once. The rearrangement joins TRBV21-1 to TRBJ1-5; the D segment call TRBD1 is taken from the table without a DNA check. TRBV21-1 corresponds to a pseudogene. This CDR3 has 16 amino acids. The CDR3 spells CASSKVRGNSNQPQHF. In DNA form, the CDR3 reads TGTGCCAGCAGCAAAGTCAGGGGAAATAGCAATCAGCCCCAGCATTTT.

The V and J genes are TRBV27 and TRBJ2-5; TRBD2 matches at 8 bases. The J call could be wrong; TRBJ2-7 is a better fit for the DNA end. Germline V CDR1 and CDR2: MNHEY, SMNVEV (reference sequence). The CDR3 consists of 17 residues. CDR3 amino acids: CASSSDTDGTSISEQYF. In DNA form, the CDR3 reads TGTGCCAGCAGTTCCGATACCGACGGGACTAGTATCAGCGAGCAGTACTTC.

The chain combines TRBV6-5 with TRBJ1-1, with 8 bases lining up with TRBD1. Germline loops: CDR1 MNHEY, CDR2 SVGAGI. Trimming took 6 bases from V and 2 from J; bases not matched to a gene: 5. The CDR3 consists of 14 residues. The CDR3 is CASSPGGRNTEAFF. The CDR3 nucleotides are TGTGCCAGCAGCCCAGGGGGCAGAAACACTGAAGCTTTCTTT.

The chain combines TRBV5-1 with TRBJ2-1; TRBD1 or TRBD2 may be the D gene (6 bases each). V was cut by 1 base and J by 7 bases, with 9 bases left in between. Germline CDR1 is SGHRS and CDR2 is YFSETQ. The CDR3 extends over 13 amino acids. CDR3 DNA sequence: TGCGCCAGCAGCTTGATAGGGGGGAATGAGCAGTTCTTC. Protein product: CASSLIGGNEQFF.

The chain employs TRBV9 and TRBJ1-6, with a tentative D call TRBD1 (5 bases). CDR3 size: 17 residues. Trimming took off 1 base at V and 8 bases at J, with 19 bases between the two ends. From germline, CDR1 is SGDLS and CDR2 YYNGEE. CDR3 sequence reads: CASSVSLRGWEDSPLHF. Written as DNA, the CDR3 is TGTGCCAGCAGCGTATCCCTCCGGGGGTGGGAGGATTCACCCCTCCACTTT.